This T cell receptor (beta chain) was recovered during a study of Ad26.COV2.S vaccination and SARS-CoV-2 variants (dated by TCRdb to the early 2020s). The study in broad terms: Vaccine-arm donors came from COV1001, a multicentre, randomized, double-blind, placebo-controlled phase I-IIa trial of Ad26.COV2.S in healthy adults. The TCR-sequenced set comprised approximately 32 samples: about 19 Ad26.COV2.S vaccine recipients, 5 placebo recipients and 8 SARS-CoV-2 convalescent individuals. Ad26.COV2.S was given intramuscularly at 5x10^10 or 1x10^11 viral particles, as a single shot or as two shots 56 days apart. Trial participants were randomized into five groups of five, in which low-dose or high-dose Ad26.COV2.S was given once or twice, or placebo was given on both occasions. The specificity and breadth of SARS-CoV-2-reactive T cell receptors after Ad26.COV2.S vaccination were assessed by TCRbeta repertoire sequencing. Blinding of investigators to trial group allocation was maintained during experiments and outcome assessment. The research as a whole found: Substantial breadth of spike-specific CD8+ and CD4+ T cell responses was reported after vaccination. The study was not powered to compare responses between vaccine doses or regimens. Compared with placebo recipients, Ad26.COV2.S recipients showed higher spike-specific TCR breadth (P = 0.0014). The authors noted that the TCR breadth and depth analyses may have underestimated total T cell responses. Vaccine and placebo recipients had similar non-spike TCR breadth, a finding consistent with the vaccine containing only spike.

The immunoSEQ Assay was used to sequence TCRbeta CDR3 regions. After extraction, genomic DNA underwent amplification by bias-controlled multiplex PCR, followed by high-throughput sequencing. In the original analysis: To quantify the absolute abundance of every unique TCRbeta CDR3 region, sequences were collapsed and filtered. T cell fraction was estimated by normalizing TCRbeta template counts to usable DNA, which was measured by amplifying reference genes present in all nucleated cells. Repertoire TCRs were annotated as SARS-CoV-2-specific when V gene, CDR3 amino acid sequence and J gene were exactly matched to a known reactive TCR set. The reference SARS-CoV-2 TCR set came from MIRA and was filtered for enrichment in COVID-19-positive ImmuneCODE repertoires, removing public or cross-reactive TCRs. Using the MIRA antigens, annotated TCRs were further analysed by specific ORF or by position within an ORF. Depth was the summed frequency of annotated unique rearrangements, while breadth was defined as annotated unique rearrangements over total unique productive rearrangements. TCR breadth was compared between groups using two-sided Wilcoxon rank-sum tests. TCRdb re-hosts the immuneACCESS table, in-frame sequences only. Its copies lack some clones; in the studies checked, an unresolved V gene accounts for under half of them, and the cause for the rest is not known. Clone size and V and J calls were adopted from that table, with D and trimming inferred from the DNA. Across this sample there are roughly 380,000 clones, with around 90% seen only once. Around 3.7% of the sample is taken by the ten largest.

Worth noting for this clone: It has no known antigen specificity. Within one base of it there is no much larger clone, and no base qualities were kept.

This sample's treatment or condition label indicates: around 19 received Ad26.COV2.S at low or high dose, single or two shots; 5 received placebo; per-sample allocation not given. For vaccine and placebo recipients, the sequenced repertoires came from samples collected on day 63 after the first injection. Cohort 1b enrolled 25 adults aged 18-55 years at a single site in Boston, USA, between 29 July and 7 August 2020. Ad26.COV2.S was a replication-incompetent adenovirus type 26 vector that expressed a prefusion-stabilized SARS-CoV-2 spike protein derived from the original Wuhan strain. The CDR3, cysteine through phenylalanine, is 16 amino acids long. Of the read, only the CDR3 DNA is kept; its 48 bases are in frame from base 1. The V end loses 6 bases and the J end loses 4 bases, and a stretch of 21 bases separates them. For CDR1 and CDR2, the germline V gene (reference sequence) lists LNHDA and SQIVND.

The V gene is TRBV19 and the J gene is TRBJ1-1, with the D gene not clear enough to name. This specimen consisted of peripheral blood, obtained in a trial of Ad26.COV2.S vaccine versus placebo. The receptor's source is a person aged 18-65 years who received the Ad26.COV2.S COVID-19 vaccine or a placebo. The CDR3 here reads CASSNAPLWVTTEAFF. The sequenced DNA: TGTGCCAGTAGCAATGCCCCCCTCTGGGTAACCACTGAAGCTTTCTTT.